The 3 T cell receptor beta chains presented below share a single source sample, sequenced in a study of shared clonotypes between healthy human individuals. Naive CD8 cells lacked CD45RO, underwent positive selection for CCR7 and left out terminally differentiated effector memory CD45RA+ cells. TCRdb's table, derived via immunoSEQ multiplex PCR, lists solely in-frame clones and lacks some. The sample holds under 2,000,000 clones, roughly 94% seen once. Sequencing used naive CD8+ T cells sorted from blood. The receptor source for this set is a man aged 18 to 35 in good health.

J is TRBJ2-7 and V is TRBV6-5; TRBD1 agrees at 9 bases. Germline loops: CDR1 MNHEY, CDR2 SVGAGI. V lost 5 bases, J lost 5 bases, and 10 bases stayed unmatched. The CDR3 is 15 residues long. CDR3 amino acids: CASSQLGDRDDEQYF. The CDR3 DNA is TGTGCCAGCAGTCAGCTGGGGGACAGGGACGACGAGCAGTACTTC.

The rearrangement links TRBV5-1 to TRBJ2-5; 9 nucleotides match TRBD2. This CDR3 has 16 amino acids. Germline loops: CDR1 SGHRS, CDR2 YFSETQ. Trimming removed 2 bases from V and 1 base from J; junction bases left unmatched: 6. The CDR3 sequence is CASSLNPSGVQETQYF. CDR3 DNA: TGCGCCAGCAGCTTAAACCCTAGCGGGGTCCAAGAGACCCAGTACTTC.

This chain joins TRBV28 and TRBJ1-2; TRBD1 might be the D (6 bases). This CDR3 is built from 16 residues. The germline gives CDR1 MDHEN, CDR2 SYDVKM. V was trimmed by 3 bases and J by 2 bases, leaving 16 bases between them. CDR3: CASSLALGDNNYGYTF. In nucleotides, the CDR3 is TGTGCCAGCAGTTTGGCCCTCGGGGACAACAACTATGGCTACACCTTC.